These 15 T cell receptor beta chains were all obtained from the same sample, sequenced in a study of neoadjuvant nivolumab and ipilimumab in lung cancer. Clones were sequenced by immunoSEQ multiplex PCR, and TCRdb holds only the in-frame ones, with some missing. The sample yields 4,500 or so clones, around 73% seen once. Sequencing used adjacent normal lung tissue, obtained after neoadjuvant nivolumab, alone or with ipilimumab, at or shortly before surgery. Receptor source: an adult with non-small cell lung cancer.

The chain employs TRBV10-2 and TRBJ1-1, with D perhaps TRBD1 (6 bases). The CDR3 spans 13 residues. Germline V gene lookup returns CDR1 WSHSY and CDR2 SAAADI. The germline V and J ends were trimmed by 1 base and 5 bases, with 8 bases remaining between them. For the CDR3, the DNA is TGCGCCAGCAGTGAGTATACAGGGACTGAAGCTTTCTTT. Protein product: CASSEYTGTEAFF.

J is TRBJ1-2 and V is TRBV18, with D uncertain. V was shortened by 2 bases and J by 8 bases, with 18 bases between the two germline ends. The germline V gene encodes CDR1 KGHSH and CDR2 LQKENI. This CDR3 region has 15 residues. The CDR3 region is CASSPGVEGVGGYTF. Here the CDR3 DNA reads TGTGCCAGCTCACCAGGCGTTGAGGGAGTTGGCGGCTACACCTTC. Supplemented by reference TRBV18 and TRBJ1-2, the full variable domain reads NAGVMQNPRHLVRRRGQEARLRCSPMKGHSHVYWYRQLPEEGLKFMVYLQKENIIDESGMPKERFSAEFPKEGPSILRIQQVVRGDSAAYFCASSPGVEGVGGYTFGSGTRLTVV.

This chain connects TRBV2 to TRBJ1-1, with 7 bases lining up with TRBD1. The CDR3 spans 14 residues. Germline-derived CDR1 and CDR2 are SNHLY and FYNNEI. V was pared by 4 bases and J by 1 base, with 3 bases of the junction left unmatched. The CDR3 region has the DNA TGTGCCAGCAGTGGACAGGGATGGAACACTGAAGCTTTCTTT. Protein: CASSGQGWNTEAFF.

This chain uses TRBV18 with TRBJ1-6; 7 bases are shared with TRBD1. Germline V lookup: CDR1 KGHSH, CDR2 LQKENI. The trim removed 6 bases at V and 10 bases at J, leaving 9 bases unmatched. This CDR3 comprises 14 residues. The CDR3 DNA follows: TGTGCCAGCTCTCTGACAGGGAGAGACTCACCCCTCCACTTT. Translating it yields CASSLTGRDSPLHF. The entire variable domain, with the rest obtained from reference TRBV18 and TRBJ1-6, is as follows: NAGVMQNPRHLVRRRGQEARLRCSPMKGHSHVYWYRQLPEEGLKFMVYLQKENIIDESGMPKERFSAEFPKEGPSILRIQQVVRGDSAAYFCASSLTGRDSPLHFGNGTRLTVT.

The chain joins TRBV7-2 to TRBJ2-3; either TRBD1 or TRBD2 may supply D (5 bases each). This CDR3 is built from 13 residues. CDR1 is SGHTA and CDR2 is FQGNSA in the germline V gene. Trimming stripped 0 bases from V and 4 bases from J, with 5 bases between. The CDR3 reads CASSLAGADTQYF. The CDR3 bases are TGTGCCAGCAGCTTAGCGGGGGCAGATACGCAGTATTTT.

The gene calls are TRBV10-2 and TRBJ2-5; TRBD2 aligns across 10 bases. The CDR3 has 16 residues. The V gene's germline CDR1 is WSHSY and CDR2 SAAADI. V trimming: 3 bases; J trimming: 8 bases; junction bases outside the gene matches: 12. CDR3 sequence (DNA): TGCGCCAGCAGTGACCCACCTAGCGGGGGCCCGTTAACCCAGTACTTC. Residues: CASSDPPSGGPLTQYF.

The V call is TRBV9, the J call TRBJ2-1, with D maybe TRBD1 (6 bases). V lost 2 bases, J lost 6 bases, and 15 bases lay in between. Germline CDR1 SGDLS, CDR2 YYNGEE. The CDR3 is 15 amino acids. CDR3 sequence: CASSVSGSRGNEQFF. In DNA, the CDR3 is TGTGCCAGCAGCGTGTCCGGGTCCAGGGGCAATGAGCAGTTCTTC. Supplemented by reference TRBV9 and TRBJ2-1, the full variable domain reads DSGVTQTPKHLITATGQRVTLRCSPRSGDLSVYWYQQSLDQGLQFLIQYYNGEERAKGNILERFSAQQFPDLHSELNLSSLELGDSALYFCASSVSGSRGNEQFFGPGTRLTVL.

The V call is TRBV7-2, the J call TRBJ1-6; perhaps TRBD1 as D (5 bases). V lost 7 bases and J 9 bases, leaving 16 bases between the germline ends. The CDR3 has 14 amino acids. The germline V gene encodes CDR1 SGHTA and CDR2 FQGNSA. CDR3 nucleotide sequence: TGTGCCAGCAATAGCGGGACTGCGGGTTCACCCCTCCACTTT. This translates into CASNSGTAGSPLHF.

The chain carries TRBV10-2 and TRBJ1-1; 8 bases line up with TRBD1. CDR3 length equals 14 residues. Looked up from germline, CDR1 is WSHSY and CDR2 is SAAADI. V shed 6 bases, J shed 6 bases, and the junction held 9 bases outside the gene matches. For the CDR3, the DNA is TGCGCCAGCAGACTCGACAGGGGCGCATCTGAAGCTTTCTTT. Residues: CASRLDRGASEAFF.

CDR3: CASSPYGLGNSPLHF. The CDR3 DNA reads TGTGCCAGCAGTCCCTATGGGCTGGGGAATTCACCCCTCCACTTT. J is TRBJ1-6 and V is TRBV27; D not resolved. CDR3 length: 15 amino acids. The germline gives CDR1 MNHEY, CDR2 SMNVEV (reference sequence). V lost 5 bases to trimming and J lost 7 bases, with 15 bases between them.

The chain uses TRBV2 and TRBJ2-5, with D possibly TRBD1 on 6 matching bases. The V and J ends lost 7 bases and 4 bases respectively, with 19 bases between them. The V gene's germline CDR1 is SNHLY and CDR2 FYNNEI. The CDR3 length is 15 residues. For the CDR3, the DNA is TGTGCCAGCAAGAACGGGCCAGGGGCCTTAGAGACCCAGTACTTC. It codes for CASKNGPGALETQYF.

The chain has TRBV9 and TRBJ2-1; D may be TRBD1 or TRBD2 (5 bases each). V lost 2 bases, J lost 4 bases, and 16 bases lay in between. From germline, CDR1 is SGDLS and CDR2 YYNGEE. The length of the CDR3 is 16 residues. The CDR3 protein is CASSVTVGDHYNEQFF. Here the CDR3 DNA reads TGTGCCAGCAGCGTTACAGTGGGGGACCATTACAATGAGCAGTTCTTC.

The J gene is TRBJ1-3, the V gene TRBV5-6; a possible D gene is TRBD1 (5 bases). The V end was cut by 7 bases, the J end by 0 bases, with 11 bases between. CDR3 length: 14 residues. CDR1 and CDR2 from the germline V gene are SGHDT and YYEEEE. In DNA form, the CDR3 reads TGTGCCAGCCTCCTAGGGGTCTCTGGAAACACCATATATTTT. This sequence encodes CASLLGVSGNTIYF.

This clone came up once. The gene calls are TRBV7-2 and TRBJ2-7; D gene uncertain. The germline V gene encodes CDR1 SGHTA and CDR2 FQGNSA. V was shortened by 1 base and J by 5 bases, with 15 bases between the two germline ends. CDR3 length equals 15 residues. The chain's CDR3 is CASSLGQPALHEQYF. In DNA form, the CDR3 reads TGTGCCAGCAGCTTAGGACAACCCGCCCTCCACGAGCAGTACTTC. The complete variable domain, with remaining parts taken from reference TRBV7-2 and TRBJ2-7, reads GAGVSQSPSNKVTEKGKDVELRCDPISGHTALYWYRQSLGQGLEFLIYFQGNSAPDKSGLPSDRFSAERTGGSVSTLTIQRTQQEDSAVYLCASSLGQPALHEQYFGPGTRLTVT.

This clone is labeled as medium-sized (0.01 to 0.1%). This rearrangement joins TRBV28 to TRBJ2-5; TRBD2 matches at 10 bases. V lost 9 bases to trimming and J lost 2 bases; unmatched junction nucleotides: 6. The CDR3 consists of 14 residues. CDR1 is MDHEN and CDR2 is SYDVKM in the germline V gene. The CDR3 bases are TGTGCCAGTAAACTAGCGGGGATACAAGAGACCCAGTACTTC. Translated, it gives CASKLAGIQETQYF.